This TCR beta chain was identified in a study of cytomegalovirus exposure and HLA in healthy donors. At the level of the study: About 80 million unique TCRs from HLA-typed donors made up an early data release. Study conclusions and caveats: Most subjects had HLA-A and HLA-B alleles reportedly predicted accurately by TCR beta sequences.

This CDR3 is 16 amino acids long. Germline CDR1 ENHRY, CDR2 SYGVKD. V dropped 4 bases and J dropped 2; count of bases not matched to a gene: 8. For this clone: Antigen unknown.

The PCR ran on 60 Vbeta and 13 Jbeta primers. Clones were read by immunoSEQ multiplex PCR, and TCRdb kept only the in-frame ones, dropping some. This sample has roughly 130,000 clones, with 65% to 80% found just once. Sequenced: PBMCs. The clonotype originates from a woman aged 40 to 50 in good health and CMV-seronegative. J is TRBJ2-1 and V is TRBV10-3; 7 bases map to TRBD2. The CDR3 DNA sequence: TGTGCCATCAGTGCAGGTCGCGGGGGAACCTACAATGAGCAGTTCTTC. The encoded protein is CAISAGRGGTYNEQFF.